The 15 T cell receptor beta chains presented below share a single source sample, sequenced in a study of cytomegalovirus exposure and HLA in healthy donors. It was with 60 Vbeta and 13 Jbeta primers that the PCR ran. Assay used: immunoSEQ multiplex PCR; TCRdb lists only in-frame clones, some missing. The sample records fewer than 150,000 clones, nearly 80% being singletons. The sequenced material came from PBMCs. Receptors originate from a male donor in good health and CMV-seronegative.

The chain recombines TRBV28 with TRBJ2-7; 9 nucleotides agree with TRBD1. Germline trimming cut 5 bases from V and 5 bases from J; bases unmatched to any gene: 7. From germline, CDR1 is MDHEN and CDR2 SYDVKM. The CDR3 loop spans 14 amino acids. CDR3: CASSLWDREDEQYF. The CDR3 nucleotides read TGTGCCAGCAGTCTTTGGGACAGGGAGGACGAGCAGTACTTC. The whole variable domain, remainder taken from reference TRBV28 and TRBJ2-7, is DVKVTQSSRYLVKRTGEKVFLECVQDMDHENMFWYRQDPGLGLRLIYFSYDVKMKEKGDIPEGYSVSREKKERFSLILESASTNQTSMYLCASSLWDREDEQYFGPGTRLTVT.

This chain links TRBV2 with TRBJ1-1; D is unclear. Per the germline V gene, CDR1 is SNHLY and CDR2 is FYNNEI. Trimming pared 4 bases from V and 5 bases from J, leaving 14 bases between. The CDR3 runs to 14 residues. The CDR3 sequence is CASSVAGGETEAFF. The CDR3 DNA follows: TGTGCCAGCAGTGTTGCCGGCGGGGAGACTGAAGCTTTCTTT.

The V gene is TRBV27, the J gene TRBJ1-2, with 10 bases identical to TRBD1. The J segment lost 3 bases and the V segment lost 6 bases, leaving 13 bases of the junction unmatched. Germline CDR1 reads MNHEY; CDR2 reads SMNVEV (reference sequence). This CDR3 is built from 17 residues. The CDR3 nucleotides are TGTGCCAGCAGCGAGACAGGACAGGGGGTTTTATACTATGGCTACACCTTC. This codes for CASSETGQGVLYYGYTF.

The J gene is TRBJ1-3, the V gene TRBV7-2; D perhaps matches TRBD1 (5 bases). Germline-derived CDR1 and CDR2 are SGHTA and FQGNSA. CDR3 length: 18 amino acids. The V gene lost 5 bases and the J gene lost 0 bases, with 20 bases spanning the gap. The CDR3 loop is CASSPSRAVLFSGNTIYF. The DNA of the CDR3 is TGTGCCAGCAGCCCTTCCAGGGCGGTCCTCTTCTCTGGAAACACCATATATTTT.

This clone was seen more than once but under ten times. V usage is TRBV27 and J usage is TRBJ2-1; 11 bases fit TRBD2. In germline, CDR1 is MNHEY, CDR2 SMNVEV (reference sequence). The CDR3 length is 15 residues. The trim removed 5 bases at V and 6 bases at J, leaving 6 bases unmatched. The CDR3 reads CASSRPGLAVNEQFF. In nucleotides, the CDR3 is TGTGCCAGCAGTCGCCCGGGACTAGCGGTCAATGAGCAGTTCTTC.

The chain employs TRBV28 and TRBJ1-2, with D possibly being TRBD1 (5 bases). The CDR3 is 16 residues long. Trimming shortened V by 4 bases and J by 3 bases, and 18 bases separated the two germline ends. CDR1 and CDR2 from the germline V gene are MDHEN and SYDVKM. The CDR3, as DNA: TGTGCCAGCAGTTACCTGACAGCGAGCTTCTACTATGGCTACACCTTC. As protein: CASSYLTASFYYGYTF.

J is TRBJ2-3 and V is TRBV9; tentative D call: TRBD1 (6 bases). V was trimmed by 0 bases and J by 5 bases, leaving 10 bases between them. The CDR3 has 14 amino acids. CDR1 is SGDLS and CDR2 is YYNGEE in the germline V gene. CDR3 sequence (DNA): TGTGCCAGCAGCGTAGCACAGGGTCAAGATACGCAGTATTTT. Translating it yields CASSVAQGQDTQYF.

This chain joins TRBV25-1 and TRBJ2-7, with 9 bases identical to TRBD1. The J segment lost 6 bases and the V segment lost 10 bases, leaving 10 bases of the junction unmatched. This CDR3 is 13 amino acids long. CDR1 and CDR2 from the germline V gene are MGHDK and SYGVNS. DNA for the CDR3: TGTGCCACCCAAGGGACAGGGAGAGGCGAGCAGTACTTC. It codes for CATQGTGRGEQYF.

The chain couples TRBV7-2 to TRBJ2-3; 13 nucleotides line up with TRBD2. CDR3 length equals 14 residues. Losses at the gene ends were 1 base for V and 11 bases for J; bases not matched to a gene: 3. CDR1 is SGHTA and CDR2 is FQGNSA in the germline V gene. CDR3 region: CASSLGLAGGLQYF. In nucleotides, the CDR3 is TGTGCCAGCAGCTTAGGACTAGCGGGGGGACTGCAGTATTTT.

The chain has TRBV11-3 and TRBJ2-7, with D hard to call. The ends were cut back, 0 bases at V and 6 bases at J, with 6 bases in the middle. The CDR3 has 12 amino acids. Germline assignment: CDR1 SGHNT and CDR2 YENEEA. CDR3 bases: TGTGCCAGCAGCTTAGAACAATCCGAGCAGTACTTC. This sequence encodes CASSLEQSEQYF.

This clone appeared a single time. The V gene is TRBV4-1, the J gene TRBJ1-2; tentative D call: TRBD1 (6 bases). The V end was cut by 3 bases, the J end by 3 bases, with 11 bases between. The CDR3 totals 14 residues. From germline, CDR1 is MGHRA and CDR2 YSYEKL. The DNA for the CDR3 is TGCGCCAGCAGCCATGCGGGGGCTGACTATGGCTACACCTTC. Its protein product is CASSHAGADYGYTF.

The J gene is TRBJ1-1, the V gene TRBV29-1; no definite D call. V gave up 4 bases and J gave up 1 base, with 7 bases separating them. This CDR3 is 12 amino acids long. Germline V gene data show CDR1 as SQVTM and CDR2 as ANQGSEA. CDR3 sequence reads: CSVGSGNTEAFF. The CDR3 DNA sequence: TGCAGCGTTGGCTCAGGGAACACTGAAGCTTTCTTT.

The chain links TRBV29-1 to TRBJ1-2; no clear D gene. Looked up from germline, CDR1 is SQVTM and CDR2 is ANQGSEA. Between the trimmed V and J ends, which lost 4 bases and 0 bases, there was a span of 12 bases. The CDR3 has 14 amino acids. This CDR3 reads CSVVGEGTNYGYTF. DNA of the CDR3: TGCAGCGTTGTTGGTGAGGGCACTAACTATGGCTACACCTTC.

The V call is TRBV6-1, the J call TRBJ2-1, with D perhaps TRBD2 (5 bases). The CDR3 is 14 amino acids. V dropped 6 bases and J dropped 6 bases, with 15 bases sitting between them. Germline assignment: CDR1 MNHNS and CDR2 SASEGT. In DNA, the CDR3 is TGTGCCAGCAGGGCGCTATTAGCGTCCAATGAGCAGTTCTTC. Its translation is CASRALLASNEQFF.

The genes are TRBV4-2 and TRBJ1-2; no firm D call. Germline CDR1 is LGHNA and CDR2 is YNFKEQ. The CDR3 covers 14 residues. V was cut by 4 bases and J by 2 bases, with 11 bases left in between. The CDR3 DNA is TGTGCCAGCAGCCCAGCGCCAGAAAACTATGGCTACACCTTC. Translation: CASSPAPENYGYTF.